This T cell receptor beta chain originates from a study of a mutant IDH1 vaccine in newly diagnosed glioma. General study points: Changes in the top peripheral T cell clonotypes seemingly had no bearing on pseudoprogression.

This clone was seen once. The target antigen is unknown. Sequencing was performed with immunoSEQ multiplex PCR; in TCRdb, only in-frame clones are kept and a portion is missing. There are about 34,000 clones in the sample; about 80% occur only once, and roughly 9% lies in the top ten. Germline V gene data show CDR1 as SGHRS and CDR2 as YFSETQ. CDR3 length: 15 amino acids. The germline V and J ends were trimmed by 0 bases and 2 bases, with 11 bases remaining between them. The time point: baseline, week 1 (first vaccination visit). Described treatment: pre-vaccination baseline after standard-of-care therapy. Patients carried new grade 3 or 4 IDH1-mutant astrocytomas lacking nuclear ATRX.

This chain uses TRBV5-1 with TRBJ1-2; possibly TRBD1 for D (6 bases). The source material was peripheral blood mononuclear cells (PBMCs), sampled from a glioma patient treated with radiotherapy, temozolomide or both. The source of this sequence is a man in his forties or fifties with glioma. Some clones in this sample may be carry-over from other donors' samples. CDR3: CASSLGRGANYGYTF. The CDR3 DNA follows: TGCGCCAGCAGCTTGGGAAGGGGGGCCAACTATGGCTACACCTTC.